The T cell receptor beta chain described here comes from a study of T cells in Graves' hyperthyroidism and ophthalmopathy. Looked up from germline, CDR1 is SGHAT and CDR2 is FQNNGV. V was trimmed by 3 bases and J by 0 bases, leaving 6 bases between them. This CDR3 region has 14 residues. Using RNA transcripts as the source, TCR beta CDR3 regions were amplified. First-round RT-PCR targeting the TCR CDR3 was performed with the HTBI primer set. TCRdb analysed the multiplex PCR reads with MiXCR anew, one entry per CDR3 protein. Of around 290,000 distinct CDR3 sequences listed, around 15% were seen once; the top ten hold approximately 7.9%. In this sample, this clonotype turned up many times.

The source material was blood. The TCR was taken from a woman in her thirties or forties with Graves' hyperthyroidism. This chain links TRBV11-2 with TRBJ1-3; no definite D call. The CDR3 bases are TGTGCCAGCAGCTTGCTGAGCTCTGGAAACACCATATATTTT. This sequence encodes CASSLLSSGNTIYF.